This T cell receptor (beta chain) was captured by sequencing in a study of vaccination effects on CD4 cells after COVID-19. Overall study findings and caveats: Convalescent patients in the study were few, and early post-infection timepoints were absent. Marked clonal contraction of both clone types appeared late after vaccination.

The CDR3 spans 13 residues. The ends were cut back, 5 bases at V and 5 bases at J, with 12 bases in the middle. ViraFEST expansion of antigen-specific CD4+ T cells with viral peptide pools preceded sequencing. When around 10 days of culture had elapsed, CD4+ T cells were isolated. Participants were vaccinated with two doses of either the BNT162b2 or mRNA-1273 vaccine. Concerning this clone itself: The antigen remains undetermined.

Generated by immunoSEQ multiplex PCR, the TCRdb table keeps only in-frame clones and is missing some. Counted here are tens of thousands of clones, 80% to 90% occurring once; the ten biggest clones make up about 5.8%. This specimen was CD4+ T cells from PBMCs cultured with SARS-CoV-2 spike peptides, taken after COVID-19 vaccination. This TCR was recovered from a human donor who received a COVID-19 vaccine. Some clones in this sample may be carry-over from other donors' samples. This rearrangement joins TRBV12-3 or TRBV12-4 to TRBJ2-5; D gene ambiguous. The CDR3 here is CASSRTSLETQYF. Written as DNA, the CDR3 is TGTGCCAGCAGTCGGACGTCTTTGGAGACCCAGTACTTC.